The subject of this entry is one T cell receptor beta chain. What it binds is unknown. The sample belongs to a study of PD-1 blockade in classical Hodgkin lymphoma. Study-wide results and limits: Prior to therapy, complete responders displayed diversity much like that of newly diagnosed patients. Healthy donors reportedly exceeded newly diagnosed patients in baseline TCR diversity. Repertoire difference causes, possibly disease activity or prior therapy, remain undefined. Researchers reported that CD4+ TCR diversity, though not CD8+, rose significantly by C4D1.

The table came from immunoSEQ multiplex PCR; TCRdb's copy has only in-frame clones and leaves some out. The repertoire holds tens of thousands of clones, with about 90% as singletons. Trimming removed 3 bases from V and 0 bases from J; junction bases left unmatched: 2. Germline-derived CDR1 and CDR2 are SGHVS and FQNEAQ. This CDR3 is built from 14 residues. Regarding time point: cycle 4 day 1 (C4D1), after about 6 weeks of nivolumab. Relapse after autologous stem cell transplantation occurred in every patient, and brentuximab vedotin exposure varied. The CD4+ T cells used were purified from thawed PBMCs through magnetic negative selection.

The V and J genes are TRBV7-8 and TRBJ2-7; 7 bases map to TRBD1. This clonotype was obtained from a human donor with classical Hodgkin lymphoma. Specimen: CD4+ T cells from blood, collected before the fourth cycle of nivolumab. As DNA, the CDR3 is TGTGCCAGCAGCTTGGGACAGATCTCCTACGAGCAGTACTTC. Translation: CASSLGQISYEQYF.